This passage covers 27 T cell receptor beta chains from one sample sequenced in a study of blood T cell repertoires in COVID-19. The data were produced by immunoSEQ multiplex PCR, yet TCRdb's version contains in-frame clones alone and is incomplete. This sample yields tens of thousands of clones, of which about 85% are seen a single time; about 3% belongs to the top ten. The sequenced sample was peripheral blood. These receptors were obtained from a woman aged 50 to 65 with active or convalescent COVID-19.

This clone has more than one count but fewer than ten. CDR3 sequence reads: CASSPLTENTEAFF. The CDR3 DNA follows: TGTGCCAGCTCACCACTGACAGAGAACACTGAAGCTTTCTTT. This chain connects TRBV18 to TRBJ1-1; tentatively, D is TRBD1 (5 bases). In germline, CDR1 is KGHSH, CDR2 LQKENI. The V gene lost 1 base and the J gene lost 1 base, with 7 bases spanning the gap. This CDR3 has 14 residues.

This clone was counted once. The genes are TRBV6-2 or TRBV6-3 and TRBJ2-7; perhaps TRBD1 as D (5 bases). The ends were cut back, 4 bases at V and 3 bases at J, with 13 bases in the middle. The germline V gene encodes CDR1 MNHEY and CDR2 SVGEGT. This CDR3 region has 14 residues. The CDR3 sequence is CASSWAGINYEQYF. The CDR3 DNA follows: TGTGCCAGCAGTTGGGCAGGGATAAACTACGAGCAGTACTTC.

This chain joins TRBV18 and TRBJ1-3; 7 bases line up with TRBD1. CDR1 and CDR2 (germline): KGHSH, LQKENI. The CDR3 is 13 residues long. V gave up 4 bases and J gave up 4 bases; unmatched junction bases: 1. The CDR3 nucleotides are TGTGCCAGCTCACGGGACAGCGGAAACACCATATATTTT. Its translation is CASSRDSGNTIYF.

This clone was detected a few times. The gene calls are TRBV5-1 and TRBJ1-2, with no clear D. Trimming pared 3 bases from V and 4 bases from J, leaving 13 bases between. The CDR3 consists of 14 residues. Germline V lookup: CDR1 SGHRS, CDR2 YFSETQ. The CDR3 is CASSYSDGAYGYTF. CDR3 bases: TGCGCCAGCAGCTACTCCGACGGAGCCTATGGCTACACCTTC. Filled out from reference TRBV5-1 and TRBJ1-2, the complete variable domain reads KAGVTQTPRYLIKTRGQQVTLSCSPISGHRSVSWYQQTPGQGLQFLFEYFSETQRNKGNFPGRFSGRQFSNSRSEMNVSTLELGDSALYLCASSYSDGAYGYTFGSGTRLTVV.

This clone came up once. The chain couples TRBV5-8 to TRBJ2-7; D gene ambiguous. The V end was cut by 6 bases, the J end by 5 bases, with 15 bases between. Germline CDR1 and CDR2: SGHTS and YDEGEE. The CDR3 is 13 amino acids. The CDR3 sequence is CASTVKMSDEQYF. The CDR3 bases are TGTGCCAGCACCGTGAAAATGAGCGACGAGCAGTACTTC.

This clone was seen a single time. The CDR3 DNA reads TGTGCCAGCAGCTTAGTCCAGGCCATTGGGCAGTTCTTC. Encoded protein: CASSLVQAIGQFF. V is TRBV11-1 and J is TRBJ2-1; the D is unclear. Germline V gives CDR1 SGHAT, CDR2 FQDESV (reference sequence). This CDR3 comprises 13 residues. V was clipped by 1 base and J by 12 bases, with 13 bases between them.

This clone was found many times. The J gene is TRBJ1-2, the V gene TRBV18, with a tentative D call TRBD1 (6 bases). Per germline, CDR1 KGHSH and CDR2 LQKENI. CDR3 size: 18 residues. The V and J ends lost 3 bases and 6 bases respectively, with 26 bases between them. The CDR3 DNA reads TGTGCCAGCTCACCGCTCACCGGGGGGCGCTTTTCTGCGAATGGCTACACCTTC. This sequence encodes CASSPLTGGRFSANGYTF.

The chain is built from TRBV7-9 and TRBJ1-5; 8 nucleotides align to TRBD1. With V trimmed by 5 bases and J by 0 bases, 12 bases remained unmatched. Germline V gene data show CDR1 as SEHNR and CDR2 as FQNEAQ (reference sequence). The CDR3 is 18 amino acids. CDR3 sequence (DNA): TGTGCCAGCAGCCCGGACAGGGTAGGGGTATATAGCAATCAGCCCCAGCATTTT. Translation: CASSPDRVGVYSNQPQHF.

The chain links TRBV9 to TRBJ2-1, with unresolved D. The CDR3 is made up of 15 amino acids. Per the germline V gene, CDR1 is SGDLS and CDR2 is YYNGEE. The V and J ends lost 0 bases and 0 bases respectively, with 7 bases between them. CDR3 coding DNA: TGTGCCAGCAGCGTAGACCGGAGCTCCTACAATGAGCAGTTCTTC. It codes for CASSVDRSSYNEQFF.

The chain uses TRBV18 and TRBJ1-4; D gene unclear. Germline V gives CDR1 KGHSH, CDR2 LQKENI. The CDR3 runs to 15 residues. V lost 0 bases, J lost 5 bases, and 10 bases lay in between. CDR3 region: CASSPPVGGNEKLFF. For the CDR3, the DNA is TGTGCCAGCTCACCACCGGTGGGCGGGAATGAAAAACTGTTTTTT. Full variable domain (remainder filled in from reference TRBV18 and TRBJ1-4): NAGVMQNPRHLVRRRGQEARLRCSPMKGHSHVYWYRQLPEEGLKFMVYLQKENIIDESGMPKERFSAEFPKEGPSILRIQQVVRGDSAAYFCASSPPVGGNEKLFFGSGTQLSVL.

The rearrangement links TRBV12-3 or TRBV12-4 to TRBJ2-3; maybe TRBD2 (6 bases). CDR3 length: 13 residues. Trimming left V 1 base short and J 4 bases short, with 6 bases between. The CDR3 region has the DNA TGTGCCAGCAGTTTAGGGGGGGCAGATACGCAGTATTTT. Translating it yields CASSLGGADTQYF.

This clone was detected only once. The chain uses TRBV4-3 and TRBJ2-2, with 8 nucleotides matching TRBD1. CDR3 length: 16 residues. Germline V gives CDR1 LGHNA, CDR2 YSLEER. J lost 1 base, V lost 1 base, and 2 bases had no gene match. As DNA, the CDR3 is TGCGCCAGCAGCCAAGGGGGGACAGGGAACACCGGGGAGCTGTTTTTT. Translated: CASSQGGTGNTGELFF.

V gene TRBV6-2 or TRBV6-3 combines with J gene TRBJ2-7; the match to TRBD2 covers 7 bases. CDR1 and CDR2 (germline): MNHEY, SVGEGT. The CDR3 is made up of 14 amino acids. J gave up 5 bases and V 2 bases, and 6 bases lay outside the gene matches. This CDR3 reads CASSYGGGGNEQYF. As DNA, the CDR3 is TGTGCCAGCAGTTACGGCGGGGGTGGAAACGAGCAGTACTTC.

The genes are TRBV6-1 and TRBJ1-4; 8 bases map to TRBD1. Germline trimming cut 7 bases from V and 8 bases from J; bases unmatched to any gene: 12. CDR3 length: 15 amino acids. CDR1 and CDR2 (germline): MNHNS, SASEGT. The CDR3 sequence is CASTKSRTGREKLFF. The CDR3 nucleotides read TGTGCCAGCACAAAATCCCGGACAGGGAGGGAAAAACTGTTTTTT.

The chain combines TRBV19 with TRBJ2-1, with 14 bases aligning to TRBD2. The CDR3 length is 17 residues. CDR1 and CDR2 from the germline V gene are LNHDA and SQIVND (reference sequence). The junction had 2 bases not matched to a gene; V was cut back by 4 bases and J by 0 bases. DNA of the CDR3: TGTGCCAGTAGTAAGGGACTAGCGGGGGTCTCCTACAATGAGCAGTTCTTC. This encodes CASSKGLAGVSYNEQFF.

This sequence joins TRBV4-2 and TRBJ1-2; the match to TRBD1 covers 10 bases. V trimming: 0 bases; J trimming: 7 bases; junction bases outside the gene matches: 2. The length of the CDR3 is 14 residues. Per germline, CDR1 LGHNA and CDR2 YNFKEQ. As DNA, the CDR3 is TGTGCCAGCAGCCAAGATAGGACAGGGGGTGGCTACACCTTC. Translation gives CASSQDRTGGGYTF.

The V gene is TRBV7-8, the J gene TRBJ1-1; perhaps TRBD1 as D (6 bases). This CDR3 comprises 16 residues. Deletions cut 7 bases from V and 0 bases from J, with 18 bases between. Germline V lookup: CDR1 SGHVS, CDR2 FQNEAQ. The CDR3 reads CASTRAKDSLNTEAFF. CDR3 in DNA: TGTGCCAGCACCCGAGCTAAGGACAGCTTGAACACTGAAGCTTTCTTT. Filled out from reference TRBV7-8 and TRBJ1-1, the complete variable domain reads GAGVSQSPRYKVAKRGQDVALRCDPISGHVSLFWYQQALGQGPEFLTYFQNEAQLDKSGLPSDRFFAERPEGSVSTLKIQRTQQEDSAVYLCASTRAKDSLNTEAFFGQGTRLTVV.

The rearrangement links TRBV15 to TRBJ1-6; TRBD1 matches 9 bases. The ends lost 6 bases at V and 5 bases at J; junction bases unmatched: 8. The CDR3 contains 16 residues. Germline values: CDR1 LNHNV, CDR2 YYDKDF (reference sequence). The CDR3 region has the DNA TGTGCCACCAGGATGGGACAGGGCATACATAATTCACCCCTCCACTTT. Translated: CATRMGQGIHNSPLHF.

This clone has just a few counts. The gene calls are TRBV7-9 and TRBJ1-2, with D unclear. The V gene lost 3 bases and the J gene lost 3 bases, with 8 bases spanning the gap. The CDR3 is made up of 13 amino acids. Germline V CDR1 and CDR2: SEHNR, FQNEAQ (reference sequence). In nucleotides, the CDR3 is TGTGCCAGCAGCTTTACGGACTACTATGGCTACACCTTC. Its translation is CASSFTDYYGYTF. The variable domain in full, completed from reference TRBV7-9 and TRBJ1-2, reads DTGVSQNPRHKITKRGQNVTFRCDPISEHNRLYWYRQTLGQGPEFLTYFQNEAQLEKSRLLSDRFSAERPKGSFSTLEIQRTEQGDSAMYLCASSFTDYYGYTFGSGTRLTVV.

In DNA, the CDR3 is TGTGCCAGCGGACTGCTGGCGGGGGAATCACCCCTCCACTTT. The encoded protein is CASGLLAGESPLHF. This chain connects TRBV7-2 to TRBJ1-6; D is perhaps TRBD1 (5 bases). The CDR3 extends over 14 amino acids. V gave up 8 bases and J gave up 10 bases, with 18 bases separating them. Germline CDR1 SGHTA, CDR2 FQGNSA.

In regard to this clone: Other DNA sequences in the sample encode the same CDR3. This chain uses TRBV7-3 with TRBJ2-1; D gene ambiguous. Trimming shortened V by 2 bases and J by 4 bases, and 9 bases separated the two germline ends. This CDR3 region has 14 residues. Germline CDR1 reads SGHTA; CDR2 reads FQGTGA. The CDR3 loop reads CASSLPGQYNEQFF. The CDR3 bases are TGTGCCAGCAGCTTACCTGGGCAGTACAATGAGCAGTTCTTC. Together with reference TRBV7-3 and TRBJ2-1, the CDR3 gives the full variable domain: GAGVSQTPSNKVTEKGKYVELRCDPISGHTALYWYRQSLGQGPEFLIYFQGTGAADDSGLPNDRFFAVRPEGSVSTLKIQRTERGDSAVYLCASSLPGQYNEQFFGPGTRLTVL.

This clone was found once. This chain links TRBV18 with TRBJ1-1; the match to TRBD1 covers 7 bases. The CDR3 contains 15 residues. V trimming: 3 bases; J trimming: 1 base; junction bases outside the gene matches: 5. Germline values: CDR1 KGHSH, CDR2 LQKENI. The CDR3 coding sequence is TGTGCCAGCTCACCCGTGGGACAGTCGAACACTGAAGCTTTCTTT. It is translated as CASSPVGQSNTEAFF.

The J gene is TRBJ1-1, the V gene TRBV27; TRBD1 is a possible D gene (6 bases). Between the trimmed V and J ends, which lost 5 bases and 1 base, there was a span of 8 bases. The CDR3 loop spans 13 amino acids. CDR1 and CDR2 from the germline V gene are MNHEY and SMNVEV (reference sequence). The CDR3 DNA is TGTGCCAGCAGTAGACAGGAGAACACTGAAGCTTTCTTT. Amino acid sequence: CASSRQENTEAFF.

The J gene is TRBJ1-6, the V gene TRBV5-8; D is perhaps TRBD1 (5 bases). V lost 0 bases, J lost 9 bases, and 10 bases lay in between. The CDR3 totals 14 residues. The germline CDR1 and CDR2 sequences are SGHTS and YDEGEE. CDR3 DNA: TGTGCCAGCAGCTTGGCCGGCGGGGCTTCACCCCTCCACTTT. Translated, it gives CASSLAGGASPLHF.

This chain uses TRBV4-1 with TRBJ2-7, with 8 bases lining up with TRBD1. V lost 5 bases, J lost 4 bases, and 4 bases stayed unmatched. Germline CDR1 is MGHRA and CDR2 is YSYEKL. This CDR3 spans 13 amino acids. The CDR3 sequence is CASSEGTGYEQYF. In nucleotides, the CDR3 is TGCGCCAGCAGCGAAGGGACAGGATACGAGCAGTACTTC.

This rearrangement joins TRBV6-1 to TRBJ1-5, with a possible D match to TRBD1 (6 bases). In germline, CDR1 is MNHNS, CDR2 SASEGT. V gave up 3 bases and J gave up 1 base, with 7 bases separating them. The CDR3 extends over 14 amino acids. The CDR3 sequence is CASSDRGSNQPQHF. The CDR3 DNA follows: TGTGCCAGCAGTGATAGGGGGAGCAATCAGCCCCAGCATTTT.

V usage is TRBV7-9 and J usage is TRBJ1-1; the D is unclear. The germline gives CDR1 SEHNR, CDR2 FQNEAQ (reference sequence). The length of the CDR3 is 14 residues. V lost 5 bases and J 7 bases, leaving 17 bases between the germline ends. The CDR3 sequence is CASSVDRPTGEAFF. In nucleotides, the CDR3 is TGTGCCAGCAGCGTTGACCGACCGACGGGTGAAGCTTTCTTT.